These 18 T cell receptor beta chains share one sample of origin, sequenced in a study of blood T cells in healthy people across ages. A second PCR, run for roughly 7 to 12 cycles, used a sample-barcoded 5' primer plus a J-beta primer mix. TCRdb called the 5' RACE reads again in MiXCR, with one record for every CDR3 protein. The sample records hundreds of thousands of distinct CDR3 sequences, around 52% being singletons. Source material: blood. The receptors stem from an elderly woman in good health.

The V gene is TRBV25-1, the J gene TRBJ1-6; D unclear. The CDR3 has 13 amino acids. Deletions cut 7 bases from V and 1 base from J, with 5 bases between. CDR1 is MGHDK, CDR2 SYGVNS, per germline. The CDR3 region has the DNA TGTGCCAGCAAGGTGTCCTATAATTCACCCCTCCACTTT. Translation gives CASKVSYNSPLHF.

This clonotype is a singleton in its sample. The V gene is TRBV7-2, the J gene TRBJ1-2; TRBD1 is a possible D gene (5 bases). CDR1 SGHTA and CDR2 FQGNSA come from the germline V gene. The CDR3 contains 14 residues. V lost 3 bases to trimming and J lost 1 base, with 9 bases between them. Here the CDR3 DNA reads TGTGCCAGCAGCTTGTGGGGCCTTAACTATGGCTACACCTTC. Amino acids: CASSLWGLNYGYTF. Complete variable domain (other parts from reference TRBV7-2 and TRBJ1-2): GAGVSQSPSNKVTEKGKDVELRCDPISGHTALYWYRQSLGQGLEFLIYFQGNSAPDKSGLPSDRFSAERTGGSVSTLTIQRTQQEDSAVYLCASSLWGLNYGYTFGSGTRLTVV.

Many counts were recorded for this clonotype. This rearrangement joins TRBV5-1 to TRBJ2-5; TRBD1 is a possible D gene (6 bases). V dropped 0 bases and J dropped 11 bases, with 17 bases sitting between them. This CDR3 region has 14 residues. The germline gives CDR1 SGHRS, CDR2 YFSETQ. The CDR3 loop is CASSLGGGALEQYF. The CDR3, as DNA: TGCGCCAGCAGCTTGGGAGGGGGTGCTTTGGAGCAGTACTTC.

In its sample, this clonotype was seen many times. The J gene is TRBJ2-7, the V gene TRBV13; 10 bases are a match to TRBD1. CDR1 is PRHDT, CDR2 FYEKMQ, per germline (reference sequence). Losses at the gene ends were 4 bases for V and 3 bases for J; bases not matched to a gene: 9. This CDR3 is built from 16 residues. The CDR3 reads CASSSTLDRGNYEQYF. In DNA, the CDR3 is TGTGCCAGCAGCTCTACTTTGGACAGGGGGAACTACGAGCAGTACTTC. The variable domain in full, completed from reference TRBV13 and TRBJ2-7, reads AAGVIQSPRHLIKEKRETATLKCYPIPRHDTVYWYQQGPGQDPQFLISFYEKMQSDKGSIPDRFSAQQFSDYHSELNMSSLELGDSALYFCASSSTLDRGNYEQYFGPGTRLTVT.

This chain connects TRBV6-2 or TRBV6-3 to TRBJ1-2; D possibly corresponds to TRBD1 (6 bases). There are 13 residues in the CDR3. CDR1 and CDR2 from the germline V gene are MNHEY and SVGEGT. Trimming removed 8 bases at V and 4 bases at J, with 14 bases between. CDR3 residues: CASGEGQTYGYTF. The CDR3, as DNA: TGTGCCAGCGGTGAAGGACAGACCTATGGCTACACCTTC.

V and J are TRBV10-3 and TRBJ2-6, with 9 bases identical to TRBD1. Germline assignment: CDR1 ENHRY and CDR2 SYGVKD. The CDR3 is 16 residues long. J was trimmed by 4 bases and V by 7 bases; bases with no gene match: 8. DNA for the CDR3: TGTGCCATCAATCCGGGACAGGGTGCCGGGGCCAACGTCCTGACTTTC. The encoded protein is CAINPGQGAGANVLTF.

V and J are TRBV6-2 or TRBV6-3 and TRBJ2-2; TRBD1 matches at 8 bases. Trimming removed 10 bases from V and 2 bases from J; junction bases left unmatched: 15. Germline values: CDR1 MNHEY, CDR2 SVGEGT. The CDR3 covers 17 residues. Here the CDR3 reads CATTPSQGAHNTGELFF. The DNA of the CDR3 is TGTGCCACCACACCAAGCCAGGGGGCCCATAACACCGGGGAGCTGTTTTTT.

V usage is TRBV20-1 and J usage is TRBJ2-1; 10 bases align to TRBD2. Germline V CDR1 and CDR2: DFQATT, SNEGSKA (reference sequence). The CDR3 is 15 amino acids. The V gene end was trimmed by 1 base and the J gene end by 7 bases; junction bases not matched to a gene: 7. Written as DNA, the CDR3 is TGCAGTGCTAGAGGTTTAGCGGGGGGCCGTAATGAGCAGTTCTTC. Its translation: CSARGLAGGRNEQFF.

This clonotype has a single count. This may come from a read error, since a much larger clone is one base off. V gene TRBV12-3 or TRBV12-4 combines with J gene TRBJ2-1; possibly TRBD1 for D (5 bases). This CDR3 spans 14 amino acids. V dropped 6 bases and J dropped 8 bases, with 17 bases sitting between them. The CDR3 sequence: CASSPRQGVDEQFF. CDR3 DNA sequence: TGTGCCAGCAGCCCGAGACAAGGGGTCGATGAGCAGTTCTTC.

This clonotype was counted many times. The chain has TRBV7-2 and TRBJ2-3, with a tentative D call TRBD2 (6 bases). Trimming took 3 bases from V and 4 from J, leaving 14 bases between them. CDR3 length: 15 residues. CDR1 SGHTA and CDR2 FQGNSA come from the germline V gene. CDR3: CASSFYGGVPDTQYF. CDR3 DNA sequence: TGTGCCAGCAGCTTTTACGGAGGGGTCCCAGATACGCAGTATTTT.

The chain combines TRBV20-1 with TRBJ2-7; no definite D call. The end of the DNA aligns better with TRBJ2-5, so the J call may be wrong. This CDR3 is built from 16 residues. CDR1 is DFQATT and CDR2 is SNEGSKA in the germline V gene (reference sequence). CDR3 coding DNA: TGCAGTGCTAGAGATACCGGTAACAAACCCAGGGAGACCCAGTACTTC. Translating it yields CSARDTGNKPRETQYF.

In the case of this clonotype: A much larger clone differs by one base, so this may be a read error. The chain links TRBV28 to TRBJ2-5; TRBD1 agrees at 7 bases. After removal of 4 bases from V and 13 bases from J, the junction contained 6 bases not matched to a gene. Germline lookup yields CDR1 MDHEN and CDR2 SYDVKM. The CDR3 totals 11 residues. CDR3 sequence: CASSSVQGRYF. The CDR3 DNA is TGTGCCAGCAGTTCAGTACAGGGGAGGTACTTC.

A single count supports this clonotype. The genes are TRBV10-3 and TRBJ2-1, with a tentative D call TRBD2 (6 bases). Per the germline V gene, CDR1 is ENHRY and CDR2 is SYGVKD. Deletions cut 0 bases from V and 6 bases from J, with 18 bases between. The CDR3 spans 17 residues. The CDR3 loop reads CAISESRGPLDSNEQFF. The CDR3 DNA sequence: TGTGCCATCAGTGAGTCGCGGGGTCCTTTAGATAGCAATGAGCAGTTCTTC.

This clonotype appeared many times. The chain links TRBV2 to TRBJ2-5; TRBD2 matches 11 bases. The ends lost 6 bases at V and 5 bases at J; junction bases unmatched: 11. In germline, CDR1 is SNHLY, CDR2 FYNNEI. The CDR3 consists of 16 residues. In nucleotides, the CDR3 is TGTGCCAGCAGACCAACTAGCGGGGGAGCCCGGGAGACCCAGTACTTC. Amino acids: CASRPTSGGARETQYF.

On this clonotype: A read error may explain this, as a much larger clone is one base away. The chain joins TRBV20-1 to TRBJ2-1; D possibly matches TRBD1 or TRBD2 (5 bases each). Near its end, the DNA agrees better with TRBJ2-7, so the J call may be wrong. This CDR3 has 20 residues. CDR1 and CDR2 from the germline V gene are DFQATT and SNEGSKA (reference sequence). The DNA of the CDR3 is TGCAGTGCTAGAGGGGCGCCCTTTAAAGGGACGGGCTCTTCCTACAATGAGCAGTACTTC. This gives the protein CSARGAPFKGTGSSYNEQYF.

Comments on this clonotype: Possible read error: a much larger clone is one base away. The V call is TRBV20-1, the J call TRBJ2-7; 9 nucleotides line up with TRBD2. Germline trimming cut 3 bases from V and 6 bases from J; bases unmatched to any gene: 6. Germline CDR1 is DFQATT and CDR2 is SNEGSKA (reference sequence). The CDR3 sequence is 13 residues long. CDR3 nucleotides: TGCAGTGCTAGTTCCCGGGGACTAGCCGAGCAGTACTTC. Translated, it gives CSASSRGLAEQYF.

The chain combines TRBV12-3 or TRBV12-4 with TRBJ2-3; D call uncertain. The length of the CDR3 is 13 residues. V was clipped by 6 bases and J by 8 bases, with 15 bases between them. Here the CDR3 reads CASRQTAVATQYF. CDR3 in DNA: TGTGCCAGCAGACAAACAGCTGTAGCTACGCAGTATTTT.

CDR3 sequence reads: CASSFGGQAIGELFF. The CDR3 DNA reads as TGTGCCAGCAGCTTTGGCGGACAGGCGATCGGGGAGCTGTTTTTT. The chain recombines TRBV5-6 with TRBJ2-2, with 7 bases identical to TRBD1. This CDR3 comprises 15 residues. Trimming took 2 bases from V and 7 from J; bases not matched to a gene: 8. Germline lookup yields CDR1 SGHDT and CDR2 YYEEEE.